These 15 T cell receptor beta chains originate from one sample sequenced in a study of blood T cell repertoires in COVID-19. Clones were sequenced by immunoSEQ multiplex PCR, and TCRdb holds only the in-frame ones, with some missing. Of tens of thousands of clones listed, about 82% are singletons. The material sequenced was peripheral blood. These receptors originate from a man older than 75 with active COVID-19.

This clone was seen just once. The chain combines TRBV18 with TRBJ2-5, with D uncertain. The CDR3 spans 14 residues. Trimming removed 5 bases at V and 0 bases at J, with 10 bases between. CDR1 KGHSH and CDR2 LQKENI come from the germline V gene. DNA of the CDR3: TGTGCCAGCTCATCGGGTTGGGACCAAGAGACCCAGTACTTC. It yields the protein CASSSGWDQETQYF.

The chain recombines TRBV10-2 with TRBJ1-4; D may be TRBD1 (5 bases). Deletions cut 2 bases from V and 6 bases from J, with 10 bases between. The germline V gene has CDR1 WSHSY and CDR2 SAAADI. The CDR3 has 14 residues. CDR3 coding DNA: TGCGCCAGCAGTGAGCGGGGCGGGGATGAAAAACTGTTTTTT. It encodes CASSERGGDEKLFF.

The rearrangement joins TRBV28 to TRBJ2-3, with D unclear. The V and J ends lost 1 base and 4 bases respectively, with 12 bases between them. CDR3 length: 15 amino acids. The V gene's germline CDR1 is MDHEN and CDR2 SYDVKM. CDR3 in DNA: TGTGCCAGCAGTTTATCGGGTCCTGCGTCAGATACGCAGTATTTT. Translation: CASSLSGPASDTQYF.

The chain uses TRBV12-5 and TRBJ2-2; 10 bases fit TRBD2. Germline trimming cut 5 bases from V and 5 bases from J; bases unmatched to any gene: 5. The CDR3 is made up of 15 amino acids. Germline V gene sequence: CDR1 LGHNT, CDR2 FRNRAP. CDR3 bases: TGTGCTAGTGGTCCTAGCGGGAGTGGGACCGGGGAGCTGTTTTTT. Translation gives CASGPSGSGTGELFF.

The gene calls are TRBV19 and TRBJ2-5, with a weak D call TRBD2 (5 bases). CDR3 length: 15 amino acids. The germline gives CDR1 LNHDA, CDR2 SQIVND (reference sequence). Trimming took 4 bases from V and 5 from J, leaving 17 bases between them. The CDR3 protein is CASSTEGPRAETQYF. CDR3 nucleotide sequence: TGTGCCAGTAGTACCGAGGGCCCAAGGGCGGAGACCCAGTACTTC. Full variable domain (outside the CDR3, taken from reference TRBV19 and TRBJ2-5): DGGITQSPKYLFRKEGQNVTLSCEQNLNHDAMYWYRQDPGQGLRLIYYSQIVNDFQKGDIAEGYSVSREKKESFPLTVTSAQKNPTAFYLCASSTEGPRAETQYFGPGTRLLVL.

This rearrangement joins TRBV28 to TRBJ2-5, with TRBD2 identical over 14 bases. The CDR3 loop spans 16 amino acids. With V trimmed by 5 bases and J by 5 bases, 7 bases remained unmatched. Germline assignment: CDR1 MDHEN and CDR2 SYDVKM. The CDR3, as DNA: TGTGCCAGCAGTGGGGGACTAGCGGGAGTAGATGAGACCCAGTACTTC. Translation gives CASSGGLAGVDETQYF.

This clone was seen only a few times. The chain links TRBV5-1 to TRBJ2-7, with a possible D match to TRBD1 (6 bases). CDR3 size: 13 residues. V was shortened by 1 base and J by 4 bases, with 9 bases between the two germline ends. Germline lookup yields CDR1 SGHRS and CDR2 YFSETQ. The CDR3 DNA reads as TGCGCCAGCAGCTTGTTGGGGGCTTACGAGCAGTACTTC. Its translation: CASSLLGAYEQYF.

This chain uses TRBV10-3 with TRBJ1-2, with 11 bases lining up with TRBD1. With 4 bases clipped from V and 4 bases from J, the junction kept 2 bases outside the gene matches. The CDR3 covers 14 residues. Germline V lookup: CDR1 ENHRY, CDR2 SYGVKD. The CDR3 is CAISGDRGGYGYTF. In DNA form, the CDR3 reads TGTGCCATCAGTGGGGACAGGGGGGGCTATGGCTACACCTTC.

In this sample, this clone turned up once. The chain has TRBV5-3 and TRBJ2-1, with 14 bases fitting TRBD2. TRBV5-3 has ORF status, its function being uncertain. The J segment lost 6 bases and the V segment lost 1 base, leaving 18 bases of the junction unmatched. This CDR3 spans 21 amino acids. The CDR3 DNA sequence: TGTGCCAGAAGCTTGTGGGGGGGACTAGCGGGAGTTGTAGGACCTAGCAATGAGCAGTTCTTC. Residues: CARSLWGGLAGVVGPSNEQFF.

This chain connects TRBV5-4 to TRBJ2-7; 12 nucleotides align to TRBD2. This CDR3 region has 15 residues. V lost 3 bases and J lost 2; bases outside the gene matches: 3. In germline, CDR1 is SGHNT, CDR2 YYREEE (reference sequence). The CDR3 sequence: CASSSRLAGAYEQYF. The CDR3 DNA sequence: TGTGCCAGCAGCTCCCGACTAGCGGGAGCCTACGAGCAGTACTTC.

This chain joins TRBV4-2 and TRBJ2-1; D gene uncertain. Germline V lookup: CDR1 LGHNA, CDR2 YNFKEQ. Trimming removed 4 bases at V and 5 bases at J, with 3 bases between. CDR3 size: 11 residues. DNA of the CDR3: TGTGCCAGCAGCCTCGACAATGAGCAGTTCTTC. Protein sequence: CASSLDNEQFF.

This chain connects TRBV6-1 to TRBJ2-5; TRBD1 matches 7 bases. The V gene end was trimmed by 2 bases and the J gene end by 1 base; junction bases not matched to a gene: 7. Germline V CDR1 and CDR2: MNHNS, SASEGT. The CDR3 totals 16 residues. The CDR3 region has the DNA TGTGCCAGCAGTGAACGCCGGGACAGATCCCAAGAGACCCAGTACTTC. It codes for CASSERRDRSQETQYF.

The chain uses TRBV5-3 and TRBJ2-1, with TRBD2 matching 9 bases. TRBV5-3 qualifies as an ORF whose function is uncertain. The CDR3 has 17 amino acids. V was pared by 0 bases and J by 0 bases, with 4 bases of the junction left unmatched. The CDR3 nucleotides read TGTGCCAGAAGCTTGGCCGAGCGGGAGGACTCCTACAATGAGCAGTTCTTC. This gives the protein CARSLAEREDSYNEQFF.

The CDR3 DNA is TGTGCCAGCAGCTTAGGAGCGGGACGGCGCAATGAGCAGTTCTTC. Translating gives CASSLGAGRRNEQFF. J is TRBJ2-1 and V is TRBV7-8, with 7 bases that match TRBD2. This CDR3 contains 15 residues. The V gene end was trimmed by 1 base and the J gene end by 6 bases; junction bases not matched to a gene: 6. Germline V gives CDR1 SGHVS, CDR2 FQNEAQ.

This rearrangement joins TRBV5-8 to TRBJ1-3; the D is unclear. The CDR3 is 15 residues long. Trimming left V 2 bases short and J 4 bases short, with 13 bases between. Per the germline V gene, CDR1 is SGHTS and CDR2 is YDEGEE. The CDR3 spells CASSFSVRGGNTIYF. The DNA for the CDR3 is TGTGCCAGCAGCTTTTCGGTGCGGGGAGGAAACACCATATATTTT.